This TCR beta chain derives from a study of blood T cells in healthy people across ages. Study-wide points: Higher naive T cell percentage went strongly together with higher TCR beta diversity. CMV status of donors was unknown, possibly confounding expanded clonotype changes.

At least 5 micrograms of total RNA were extracted per sample. A J-beta primer mix and a sample-barcoded 5' primer were used in a second PCR of about 7 to 12 cycles. In TCRdb, the 5' RACE reads were re-called with MiXCR into one record per CDR3 protein. Of 600,000 to 1,000,000 distinct CDR3 sequences detected, 58% appear once; the ten largest clones hold roughly 20%. V was pared by 5 bases and J by 10 bases, with 8 bases between. Germline CDR1 reads KGHDR; CDR2 reads SFDVKD. The CDR3 contains 11 residues. Regarding this clonotype: Antigen specificity is unknown.

Sample: blood. The J gene is TRBJ2-1, the V gene TRBV24-1; D is unclear. The TCR was taken from a man aged 30 to 45 in good health. The CDR3 is CATSVPYEQFF. Written as DNA, the CDR3 is TGTGCCACCAGTGTCCCCTACGAGCAGTTCTTC.